These T cell receptor beta chains were read from a single sample in a study of technical replicates of blood from several donors. Profiling relied on immunoSEQ multiplex PCR, and the TCRdb table lists in-frame clones only, not all of them. This table has over 85,000 clones, approximately 96% appearing once. Sequenced material: T cells isolated from PBMCs. These receptors originate from a human donor in good health. The CDR3 runs from the conserved cysteine through the conserved F or W. A D gene is named only where the DNA matches it firmly. Some rows mark clone size as missing; the rest say once, few, many or name a class of expanded clone.

CDR3aa: CSVPRVNTEAFF
CDR3nt: TGCAGCGTTCCCAGGGTCAACACTGAAGCTTTCTTT
d_gene: NA
v_gene: TRBV29-1
abundance: NA
j_gene: TRBJ1-1

CDR3aa: CASTAGQSGNTIYF
CDR3nt: TGTGCCAGCACCGCTGGACAGTCCGGAAACACCATATATTTT
d_gene: NA
v_gene: TRBV6-1
abundance: NA
j_gene: TRBJ1-3

CDR3aa: CASEGGRGTEAFF
CDR3nt: TGTGCCAGCGAGGGGGGGAGAGGCACTGAAGCTTTCTTT
d_gene: NA
v_gene: TRBV7-9
abundance: NA
j_gene: TRBJ1-1

CDR3aa: CASSRDLTGELFF
CDR3nt: TGTGCCAGCAGTCGAGACTTGACCGGGGAGCTGTTTTTT
d_gene: NA
v_gene: TRBV5-8
abundance: NA
j_gene: TRBJ2-2

CDR3aa: CASRGTRLDGYTF
CDR3nt: TGTGCCAGCAGGGGGACACGCCTGGATGGCTACACCTTC
d_gene: NA
v_gene: TRBV2
abundance: NA
j_gene: TRBJ1-2

CDR3aa: CASSFVYRSTTEAFF
CDR3nt: TGTGCCAGCAGCTTTGTTTACAGAAGTACCACTGAAGCTTTCTTT
d_gene: NA
v_gene: TRBV12-1
abundance: NA
j_gene: TRBJ1-1

CDR3aa: CASSQKYGTGVGELFF
CDR3nt: TGTGCCAGCAGTCAGAAGTATGGGACAGGGGTCGGGGAGCTGTTTTTT
d_gene: TRBD1
v_gene: TRBV5-8
abundance: once
j_gene: TRBJ2-2

CDR3aa: CASNGAVYNEQFF
CDR3nt: TGTGCCAGTAATGGTGCAGTTTACAATGAGCAGTTCTTC
d_gene: NA
v_gene: TRBV19
abundance: NA
j_gene: TRBJ2-1

CDR3aa: CASSASGGNEQYF
CDR3nt: TGTGCCAGCAGTGCCTCAGGGGGAAACGAGCAGTACTTC
d_gene: TRBD1
v_gene: TRBV2
abundance: NA
j_gene: TRBJ2-7

CDR3aa: CASSQQGMNTEAFF
CDR3nt: TGTGCCAGCAGCCAACAGGGAATGAACACTGAAGCTTTCTTT
d_gene: NA
v_gene: TRBV7-9
abundance: few
j_gene: TRBJ1-1

CDR3aa: CASSPGDRNVFYGYTF
CDR3nt: TGTGCCAGCAGCCCGGGGGACAGGAACGTTTTCTATGGCTACACCTTC
d_gene: TRBD1
v_gene: TRBV5-8
abundance: NA
j_gene: TRBJ1-2

CDR3aa: CASTSELTYEQYF
CDR3nt: TGTGCCAGCACCTCGGAGCTAACCTACGAGCAGTACTTC
d_gene: NA
v_gene: TRBV27
abundance: NA
j_gene: TRBJ2-7

CDR3aa: CASSKRRTGDSYEQYF
CDR3nt: TGTGCCAGCAGCAAAAGAAGGACAGGGGACTCCTACGAGCAGTACTTC
d_gene: NA
v_gene: TRBV21-1
abundance: NA
j_gene: TRBJ2-7

CDR3aa: CASSFFGGYNTGELFF
CDR3nt: TGTGCCAGCAGCTTTTTTGGCGGGTACAACACCGGGGAGCTGTTTTTT
d_gene: NA
v_gene: TRBV7-9
abundance: NA
j_gene: TRBJ2-2

CDR3aa: CASSYGSTGTSPLHF
CDR3nt: TGTGCCAGCAGTTACGGGTCGACAGGGACTTCACCCCTCCACTTT
d_gene: TRBD1
v_gene: TRBV6-5
abundance: NA
j_gene: TRBJ1-6

CDR3aa: CASSSTLAGGPYEQYF
CDR3nt: TGCGCCAGCAGCTCGACCTTAGCGGGAGGGCCCTACGAGCAGTACTTC
d_gene: TRBD2
v_gene: TRBV5-1
abundance: NA
j_gene: TRBJ2-7

CDR3aa: CASSLLEYDTQYF
CDR3nt: TGTGCCAGCAGCTTGTTGGAGTACGATACGCAGTATTTT
d_gene: NA
v_gene: TRBV5-6
abundance: NA
j_gene: TRBJ2-3

CDR3aa: CASRGTSGVYNEQFF
CDR3nt: TGTGCCAGCAGGGGAACTAGCGGGGTTTACAATGAGCAGTTCTTC
d_gene: TRBD2
v_gene: TRBV2
abundance: NA
j_gene: TRBJ2-1

CDR3aa: CASSKSHRGDGYSRKSGNTIYF
CDR3nt: TGTGCCAGCAGCAAAAGCCATCGCGGAGACGGATACTCGAGAAAATCCGGAAACACCATATATTTT
d_gene: NA
v_gene: TRBV21-1
abundance: NA
j_gene: TRBJ1-3

CDR3aa: CASSESSGTGEQYF
CDR3nt: TGCGCCAGCAGTGAAAGTAGCGGGACGGGGGAGCAGTACTTC
d_gene: TRBD2
v_gene: TRBV10-2
abundance: NA
j_gene: TRBJ2-7

CDR3aa: CASSLSSGRTYNEQFF
CDR3nt: TGTGCCAGCAGTTTGTCTAGCGGGAGAACCTACAATGAGCAGTTCTTC
d_gene: TRBD2
v_gene: TRBV28
abundance: NA
j_gene: TRBJ2-1

CDR3aa: CASSLGSGGYGYTF
CDR3nt: TGTGCCAGCAGTTTGGGTTCAGGGGGCTATGGCTACACCTTC
d_gene: TRBD1
v_gene: TRBV27
abundance: NA
j_gene: TRBJ1-2

CDR3aa: CASSGLAGAEQYF
CDR3nt: TGTGCCAGCAGTGGGCTAGCGGGAGCCGAGCAGTACTTC
d_gene: TRBD2
v_gene: TRBV2
abundance: NA
j_gene: TRBJ2-7

CDR3aa: CASSVGSLYEQYF
CDR3nt: TGTGCCAGCAGTGTGGGCAGTCTCTACGAGCAGTACTTC
d_gene: NA
v_gene: TRBV25-1
abundance: NA
j_gene: TRBJ2-7

CDR3aa: CASSLSFGTNEKLFF
CDR3nt: TGTGCCAGCAGTTTAAGTTTCGGAACTAATGAAAAACTGTTTTTT
d_gene: NA
v_gene: TRBV28
abundance: NA
j_gene: TRBJ1-4

CDR3aa: CASSTHGGEQYF
CDR3nt: TGTGCCAGTAGTACTCACGGGGGCGAGCAGTACTTC
d_gene: NA
v_gene: TRBV19
abundance: NA
j_gene: TRBJ2-7

CDR3aa: CASSQSGLANNEQFF
CDR3nt: TGTGCCAGCAGCCAAAGCGGACTAGCGAACAATGAGCAGTTCTTC
d_gene: TRBD2
v_gene: TRBV2
abundance: NA
j_gene: TRBJ2-1

CDR3aa: CASSPGKGRTDQPQHF
CDR3nt: TGCGCCAGCAGCCCGGGGAAGGGGAGGACTGATCAGCCCCAGCATTTT
d_gene: NA
v_gene: TRBV4-1
abundance: NA
j_gene: TRBJ1-5

CDR3aa: CASSLSKLSQGSNYGYTF
CDR3nt: TGTGCCAGCAGCTTGTCCAAACTAAGTCAGGGGTCTAACTATGGCTACACCTTC
d_gene: NA
v_gene: TRBV5-4
abundance: NA
j_gene: TRBJ1-2

CDR3aa: CASSLTTGGVGEQYF
CDR3nt: TGTGCCAGCAGCCTGACCACGGGAGGGGTAGGGGAGCAGTACTTC
d_gene: TRBD2
v_gene: TRBV7-6
abundance: NA
j_gene: TRBJ2-7

CDR3aa: CASSQERALSYEQYF
CDR3nt: TGCGCCAGCAGCCAAGAACGCGCCCTCTCCTACGAGCAGTACTTC
d_gene: NA
v_gene: TRBV4-1
abundance: NA
j_gene: TRBJ2-7

CDR3aa: CASSEGVIQPQHF
CDR3nt: TGTGCCAGTAGCGAGGGGGTAATCCAGCCCCAGCATTTT
d_gene: NA
v_gene: TRBV19
abundance: NA
j_gene: TRBJ1-5

CDR3aa: CASSINRYTEAFF
CDR3nt: TGTGCCAGCTCAATTAACAGGTACACTGAAGCTTTCTTT
d_gene: NA
v_gene: TRBV27
abundance: NA
j_gene: TRBJ1-1

CDR3aa: CASSTGLETQYF
CDR3nt: TGTGCCAGCTCAACTGGGCTAGAGACCCAGTACTTC
d_gene: NA
v_gene: TRBV18
abundance: NA
j_gene: TRBJ2-5

CDR3aa: CASRIGRGTHGYTF
CDR3nt: TGTGCCAGCAGAATCGGCAGGGGGACTCATGGCTACACCTTC
d_gene: TRBD1
v_gene: TRBV27
abundance: NA
j_gene: TRBJ1-2

CDR3aa: CASSQDRNTEAFF
CDR3nt: TGCGCCAGCAGCCAAGACAGGAACACTGAAGCTTTCTTT
d_gene: NA
v_gene: TRBV4-1
abundance: NA
j_gene: TRBJ1-1

CDR3aa: CAWSIGDYNEQFF
CDR3nt: TGTGCCTGGAGTATAGGAGACTACAATGAGCAGTTCTTC
d_gene: NA
v_gene: TRBV30
abundance: NA
j_gene: TRBJ2-1

CDR3aa: CASSGRLDTGELFF
CDR3nt: TGTGCCAGCAGCGGGAGATTGGACACCGGGGAGCTGTTTTTT
d_gene: NA
v_gene: TRBV9
abundance: once
j_gene: TRBJ2-2

CDR3aa: CASSPGDRGTNGYTF
CDR3nt: TGTGCCAGCTCACCTGGCGACAGGGGGACCAATGGCTACACCTTC
d_gene: TRBD1
v_gene: TRBV18
abundance: NA
j_gene: TRBJ1-2

CDR3aa: CASSEASGQGPQHF
CDR3nt: TGTGCCAGCAGTGAAGCCTCGGGACAGGGTCCCCAGCATTTT
d_gene: TRBD1
v_gene: TRBV6-1
abundance: NA
j_gene: TRBJ1-5

CDR3aa: CAWREDSLALGAFF
CDR3nt: TGTGCCTGGAGGGAGGACAGTCTGGCCTTGGGAGCTTTCTTT
d_gene: NA
v_gene: TRBV30
abundance: NA
j_gene: TRBJ1-1

CDR3aa: CASSGRGQDSRGYTF
CDR3nt: TGTGCCAGCAGCGGACGGGGACAGGACTCTCGTGGCTACACCTTC
d_gene: TRBD1
v_gene: TRBV9
abundance: NA
j_gene: TRBJ1-2

CDR3aa: CASSLVSGQGYEQYF
CDR3nt: TGTGCCAGCAGCTTGGTCTCCGGACAGGGCTACGAGCAGTACTTC
d_gene: TRBD1
v_gene: TRBV5-8
abundance: NA
j_gene: TRBJ2-7

CDR3aa: CASSATSGTIAYEQYF
CDR3nt: TGTGCCAGCAGCGCAACTAGCGGGACGATAGCCTACGAGCAGTACTTC
d_gene: TRBD2
v_gene: TRBV7-2
abundance: NA
j_gene: TRBJ2-7

CDR3aa: CASSPGQYNEQFF
CDR3nt: TGTGCCAGCTCTCCAGGGCAATACAATGAGCAGTTCTTC
d_gene: NA
v_gene: TRBV18
abundance: NA
j_gene: TRBJ2-1

CDR3aa: CAINIGREDYNEQFF
CDR3nt: TGTGCCATCAATATCGGGCGGGAGGACTACAATGAGCAGTTCTTC
d_gene: TRBD2
v_gene: TRBV10-3
abundance: once
j_gene: TRBJ2-1

CDR3aa: CASTLDRGSYNEQFF
CDR3nt: TGTGCCAGTACCCTAGACAGGGGATCCTACAATGAGCAGTTCTTC
d_gene: TRBD1
v_gene: TRBV19
abundance: NA
j_gene: TRBJ2-1

CDR3aa: CASSLMLAGGIEQYF
CDR3nt: TGTGCCAGCAGCTTGATGCTAGCGGGAGGAATAGAGCAGTACTTC
d_gene: TRBD2
v_gene: TRBV5-8
abundance: NA
j_gene: TRBJ2-7

CDR3aa: CSVGGQGEGYTF
CDR3nt: TGCAGCGTTGGGGGACAGGGGGAAGGCTACACCTTC
d_gene: TRBD1
v_gene: TRBV29-1
abundance: NA
j_gene: TRBJ1-2

CDR3aa: CASSQEGIGSYNEQFF
CDR3nt: TGCGCCAGCAGCCAAGAAGGTATCGGGAGCTACAATGAGCAGTTCTTC
d_gene: NA
v_gene: TRBV4-3
abundance: once
j_gene: TRBJ2-1

CDR3aa: CASSDGGSGTDTQYF
CDR3nt: TGCGCCAGCAGTGATGGGGGGAGCGGCACAGATACGCAGTATTTT
d_gene: NA
v_gene: TRBV10-1
abundance: NA
j_gene: TRBJ2-3